These 5 T cell receptor beta chains were all obtained from the same sample, sequenced in a study of post-analysis software for immune sequencing data. Study-level findings and limits: Included in a set of about five TRBV segments more frequent in patients than controls were TRBV5-6, TRBV5-1 and TRBV20-1.

TCR beta cDNA libraries included unique molecular identifiers. Using its own MiXCR run on the PCR reads, TCRdb lists one record per CDR3 protein. There are about 820,000 distinct CDR3 sequences in the sample; about 53% occur only once, and under 6% lies in the top ten. No antigen has been assigned to these receptors. Sequencing input: blood. The receptors here all came from a girl aged 5-17 years with multiple sclerosis.

V gene TRBV6-5 combines with J gene TRBJ2-1; D is unclear. Germline CDR1 reads MNHEY; CDR2 reads SVGAGI. The CDR3 length is 11 residues. Trimming stripped 4 bases from V and 14 bases from J, with 12 bases between. The CDR3: CASSSPLVEFF. The CDR3 bases are TGTGCCAGCAGTTCTCCCCTGGTGGAGTTCTTC.

The chain carries TRBV24-1 and TRBJ2-5, with 7 bases lining up with TRBD1. Germline V lookup: CDR1 KGHDR, CDR2 SFDVKD. Trimming took 4 bases from V and 1 from J; bases not matched to a gene: 8. The CDR3 consists of 16 residues. CDR3 sequence: CATSDGTGTAQETQYF. In DNA form, the CDR3 reads TGTGCCACCAGTGACGGAACCGGGACAGCCCAAGAGACCCAGTACTTC.

This clonotype has only a few counts. The chain combines TRBV7-2 with TRBJ1-2, with a possible D match to TRBD1 (6 bases). V shed 5 bases and J shed 6 bases, with 19 bases lying between them. The CDR3 is 15 amino acids. Per germline, CDR1 SGHTA and CDR2 FQGNSA. CDR3 region: CASSELQGQRHGYTF. DNA of the CDR3: TGTGCCAGCAGCGAACTACAGGGCCAAAGGCATGGCTACACCTTC. Together with reference TRBV7-2 and TRBJ1-2, the CDR3 gives the full variable domain: GAGVSQSPSNKVTEKGKDVELRCDPISGHTALYWYRQSLGQGLEFLIYFQGNSAPDKSGLPSDRFSAERTGGSVSTLTIQRTQQEDSAVYLCASSELQGQRHGYTFGSGTRLTVV.

The rearrangement links TRBV2 to TRBJ1-1; unclear D gene. Germline V gives CDR1 SNHLY, CDR2 FYNNEI. The CDR3 loop spans 15 amino acids. V lost 6 bases and J lost 2, with 16 bases in between. This chain's CDR3 is CASSVASGFNTEAFF. CDR3 sequence (DNA): TGTGCCAGCAGCGTAGCGTCAGGTTTCAACACTGAAGCTTTCTTT.

This chain connects TRBV28 to TRBJ1-2; no reliable D call. CDR3 size: 15 residues. From germline, CDR1 is MDHEN and CDR2 SYDVKM. V lost 1 base and J 3 bases, leaving 12 bases between the germline ends. CDR3 bases: TGTGCCAGCAGTTTATTTGAGAGGGCAGACTATGGCTACACCTTC. Protein product: CASSLFERADYGYTF.